The rows below give T cell receptor beta chains drawn from one sample of a study of identical twins. TCRdb re-analysed the 5' RACE reads in MiXCR, keeping a single row per CDR3 protein. The sample lists under 1 million distinct CDR3 sequences; 10% to 15% were seen once. This sample also appeared in a second study, on yellow fever vaccine responses in identical twins.

Sample: PBMCs. The source of these receptors is a young woman in good health. The CDR3 runs from the conserved cysteine through the conserved F or W. A D gene is named only where the DNA matches it firmly. For some rows the clone size is stated as once, few or many, or as a class when expanded; others skip it.

V: TRBV12-3/TRBV12-4
length: 16
size: few
D: NA
J: TRBJ1-2
CDR3: CASSLSPGGQNYGYTF
DNA: TGTGCCAGCAGTTTGTCCCCGGGAGGGCAAAACTATGGCTACACCTTC

V: TRBV5-1
length: 15
size: NA
D: TRBD1
J: TRBJ2-7
CDR3: CASSLAGTGYSEQYF
DNA: TGCGCCAGCAGCTTGGCAGGGACAGGGTATTCCGAGCAGTACTTC

V: TRBV15
length: 17
size: NA
D: TRBD1
J: TRBJ2-3
CDR3: CATSRSPRGKGTDTQYF
DNA: TGTGCCACCAGCAGATCCCCCAGGGGGAAGGGCACAGATACGCAGTATTTT

V: TRBV6-5
length: 16
size: NA
D: NA
J: TRBJ1-1
CDR3: CASGFRDRTLIFEAFF
DNA: TGTGCCAGCGGTTTCCGGGACCGCACACTGATCTTTGAAGCTTTCTTT

V: TRBV2
length: 14
size: many
D: TRBD2
J: TRBJ2-7
CDR3: CASVASGRVEEQYF
DNA: TGTGCCAGCGTGGCTAGCGGGAGGGTAGAAGAGCAGTACTTC

V: TRBV7-8
length: 15
size: NA
D: TRBD2
J: TRBJ2-3
CDR3: CASSSLAGPPDTQYF
DNA: TGTGCCAGCAGCTCACTAGCGGGCCCCCCAGATACGCAGTATTTT

V: TRBV4-1
length: 15
size: NA
D: TRBD1
J: TRBJ1-6
CDR3: CASSHPDRGNSPLHF
DNA: TGCGCCAGCAGCCATCCCGACAGGGGTAATTCACCCCTCCACTTT

V: TRBV7-9
length: 13
size: few
D: TRBD1
J: TRBJ2-1
CDR3: CASSLISGGVKFF
DNA: TGTGCCAGCAGCTTAATTTCAGGGGGCGTTAAGTTCTTC

V: TRBV10-3
length: 15
size: many
D: NA
J: TRBJ1-2
CDR3: CAISESGYTGRGYTF
DNA: TGTGCCATCAGTGAGTCGGGCTATACGGGACGGGGCTACACCTTC

V: TRBV4-1
length: 17
size: few
D: NA
J: TRBJ2-2
CDR3: CASSQDQSPLDTGELFF
DNA: TGCGCCAGCAGCCAAGATCAAAGTCCCTTGGACACCGGGGAGCTGTTTTTT

V: TRBV20-1
length: 15
size: NA
D: TRBD2
J: TRBJ2-7
CDR3: CSARVSSGRWNEQYF
DNA: TGCAGTGCTAGAGTATCGAGCGGGAGATGGAACGAGCAGTACTTC

V: TRBV19
length: 15
size: NA
D: TRBD2
J: TRBJ2-1
CDR3: CASSILAGGDNEQFF
DNA: TGTGCCAGTAGTATACTAGCGGGAGGGGACAATGAGCAGTTCTTC

V: TRBV6-1
length: 15
size: few
D: NA
J: TRBJ2-1
CDR3: CASREGVISYNEQFF
DNA: TGTGCCAGCAGGGAGGGAGTGATCTCCTACAATGAGCAGTTCTTC

V: TRBV19
length: 11
size: few
D: NA
J: TRBJ2-5
CDR3: CASRTGETQYF
DNA: TGTGCCAGTAGAACGGGGGAGACCCAGTACTTC

V: TRBV4-1
length: 16
size: few
D: NA
J: TRBJ2-1
CDR3: CASSLRQVAPYNEQFF
DNA: TGCGCCAGCAGCCTACGACAGGTTGCCCCCTACAATGAGCAGTTCTTC

V: TRBV7-2
length: 15
size: many
D: NA
J: TRBJ1-2
CDR3: CASSLIPQLNYGYTF
DNA: TGTGCCAGCAGCTTAATACCGCAGCTTAACTATGGCTACACCTTC

V: TRBV7-7
length: 16
size: NA
D: TRBD2
J: TRBJ2-3
CDR3: CASSLDATGGTDTQYF
DNA: TGTGCCAGCAGCTTAGATGCCACGGGGGGAACAGATACGCAGTATTTT

V: TRBV12-3/TRBV12-4
length: 13
size: NA
D: NA
J: TRBJ1-1
CDR3: CASSFSQQGEAFF
DNA: TGTGCCAGCAGTTTCTCACAACAGGGTGAAGCTTTCTTT

V: TRBV12-3/TRBV12-4
length: 12
size: NA
D: NA
J: TRBJ2-2
CDR3: CASSYGFGELFF
DNA: TGTGCCAGCAGTTATGGGTTCGGGGAGCTGTTTTTT

V: TRBV20-1
length: 10
size: few
D: NA
J: TRBJ2-1
CDR3: CSATRDEQFF
DNA: TGCAGTGCTACCCGGGATGAGCAGTTCTTC

V: TRBV29-1
length: 11
size: NA
D: NA
J: TRBJ2-7
CDR3: CSVRGAYEQYF
DNA: TGCAGCGTCCGAGGGGCCTACGAGCAGTACTTC

V: TRBV6-4
length: 13
size: few
D: NA
J: TRBJ2-3
CDR3: CASSDKGTDTQYF
DNA: TGTGCCAGCAGTGACAAGGGCACAGATACGCAGTATTTT